A single sample is the source of the 18 T cell receptor beta chains below, sequenced in a study of blood T cells in healthy people across ages. Then a second PCR, running about 7 to 11 cycles, was carried out with a sample-barcoded 5' primer and a J-beta primer mix. MiXCR, run by TCRdb on the 5' RACE reads, gives a single entry per CDR3 protein. The repertoire holds over a million distinct CDR3 sequences, with around 43% as singletons. What was sequenced was blood. Receptors originate from a woman aged 55-75 years in good health.

V and J are TRBV9 and TRBJ2-1; 7 bases are a match to TRBD2. This CDR3 comprises 15 residues. In germline, CDR1 is SGDLS, CDR2 YYNGEE. The V segment lost 4 bases and the J segment 4 bases; nucleotides outside the gene matches: 8. The CDR3 coding sequence is TGTGCCAGCAGCCCCGTAAGCGGGATATACAATGAGCAGTTCTTC. Protein: CASSPVSGIYNEQFF.

To note about this clonotype: This may be a read error: a much more frequent sequence differs by one nucleotide. The chain links TRBV9 to TRBJ1-2; maybe TRBD1 (6 bases). The germline V and J ends were trimmed by 4 bases and 8 bases, with 21 bases remaining between them. This CDR3 comprises 15 residues. Germline V gene lookup returns CDR1 SGDLS and CDR2 YYNGEE. CDR3 DNA sequence: TGTGCCAGCAGCCGCGACAGGCGGAGTTTTGGAGGCTACACCTTC. This encodes CASSRDRRSFGGYTF.

The gene calls are TRBV6-1 and TRBJ2-3; 8 nucleotides align to TRBD1. In germline, CDR1 is MNHNS, CDR2 SASEGT. The CDR3 is 18 residues long. Trimming cost V 1 base and J 1 base; bases outside gene matches: 10. As DNA, the CDR3 is TGTGCCAGCAGTGAAGAAGACGGACAGGGATTCGGCACAGATACGCAGTATTTT. Translated: CASSEEDGQGFGTDTQYF.

V gene TRBV28 combines with J gene TRBJ1-5; TRBD1 aligns across 9 bases. This CDR3 comprises 16 residues. The ends lost 7 bases at V and 2 bases at J; junction bases unmatched: 9. The germline V gene has CDR1 MDHEN and CDR2 SYDVKM. For the CDR3, the DNA is TGTGCCAGCACTTTGGCCCGGACAGGGGGCAATCAGCCCCAGCATTTT. This translates into CASTLARTGGNQPQHF.

This chain joins TRBV6-5 and TRBJ2-1; D tentatively reads TRBD1 or TRBD2 (5 bases each). V was pared by 10 bases and J by 8 bases, with 21 bases between. In germline, CDR1 is MNHEY, CDR2 SVGAGI. There are 14 residues in the CDR3. The CDR3 loop reads CATGDGSVGHEQFF. The CDR3 DNA sequence: TGTGCCACCGGGGATGGTAGCGTGGGACATGAGCAGTTCTTC.

This chain links TRBV7-2 with TRBJ2-1; D call uncertain. CDR1 and CDR2 from the germline V gene are SGHTA and FQGNSA. Deletions cut 2 bases from V and 8 bases from J, with 4 bases between. The CDR3 has 11 residues. CDR3 bases: TGTGCCAGCAGCTTAATCTATGAGCAGTTCTTC. Translating gives CASSLIYEQFF.

The rearrangement joins TRBV7-3 to TRBJ2-1; 7 bases align to TRBD1. In germline, CDR1 is SGHTA, CDR2 FQGTGA. This CDR3 has 14 residues. Losses at the gene ends were 5 bases for V and 5 bases for J; bases not matched to a gene: 6. CDR3 in amino acids: CASSNRQGNNEQFF. The CDR3 DNA reads TGTGCCAGCAGCAACAGACAGGGAAACAATGAGCAGTTCTTC.

The chain joins TRBV7-6 to TRBJ1-2; 9 nucleotides match TRBD1. The CDR3 has 16 amino acids. V was clipped by 7 bases and J by 4 bases; unmatched bases: 13. CDR1 SGHVS and CDR2 FNYEAQ come from the germline V gene. CDR3 in amino acids: CASNYRSTGGGYGYTF. CDR3 sequence (DNA): TGTGCCAGCAACTACCGAAGCACAGGGGGCGGCTATGGCTACACCTTC.

The V call is TRBV29-1, the J call TRBJ2-2; 16 bases align to TRBD2. This CDR3 is built from 20 residues. J lost 5 bases, V lost 4 bases, and 16 bases had no gene match. Germline-derived CDR1 and CDR2 are SQVTM and ANQGSEA. The CDR3 nucleotides read TGCAGCGTTGTCGTCCCAGGGACTAGCGGGAGGGCCGGTCTGACCGGGGAGCTGTTTTTT. It is translated as CSVVVPGTSGRAGLTGELFF.

The chain recombines TRBV6-5 with TRBJ2-1, with D perhaps TRBD1 (6 bases). CDR1 is MNHEY, CDR2 SVGAGI, per germline. The CDR3 runs to 17 residues. The V end lost 4 bases, the J end lost 2 bases, and 18 bases lay between the germline ends. In nucleotides, the CDR3 is TGTGCCAGCAGTTGGTTTTTCCGGGACACCACCTACAATGAGCAGTTCTTC. It specifies CASSWFFRDTTYNEQFF.

The rearrangement uses TRBV28 and TRBJ1-2; no clear D gene. This CDR3 is 13 amino acids long. The V end was cut by 2 bases, the J end by 2 bases, with 6 bases between. The germline CDR1 and CDR2 sequences are MDHEN and SYDVKM. The CDR3 here is CASSLTHNYGYTF. The CDR3 coding sequence is TGTGCCAGCAGTTTAACACACAACTATGGCTACACCTTC.

The J gene is TRBJ2-5, the V gene TRBV20-1; 7 nucleotides line up with TRBD2. The junction had 19 bases not matched to a gene; V was cut back by 1 base and J by 11 bases. The CDR3 is made up of 16 amino acids. CDR1 is DFQATT and CDR2 is SNEGSKA in the germline V gene (reference sequence). For the CDR3, the DNA is TGCAGTGCTAGAGGTCTGGCGGGGAGTCTTCCGCGGGAGCAGTACTTC. It encodes CSARGLAGSLPREQYF.

The sample holds a few counts of this clonotype. The gene calls are TRBV10-3 and TRBJ2-5; D is perhaps TRBD2 (5 bases). V was pared by 10 bases and J by 3 bases, with 15 bases between. The CDR3 has 13 amino acids. CDR1 is ENHRY and CDR2 is SYGVKD in the germline V gene. CDR3 loop: CATEDWGKETQYF. The CDR3 DNA sequence: TGTGCCACGGAGGATTGGGGAAAAGAGACCCAGTACTTC.

The chain joins TRBV4-1 to TRBJ2-3; D is possibly TRBD2 (6 bases). This CDR3 contains 16 residues. CDR1 and CDR2 from the germline V gene are MGHRA and YSYEKL. V lost 0 bases, J lost 7 bases, and 17 bases lay in between. The CDR3 DNA reads as TGCGCCAGCAGCCAAGATGATGGGGGAGGTTATTATACGCAGTATTTT. Protein: CASSQDDGGGYYTQYF.

This clonotype appeared a few times. The gene calls are TRBV4-2 and TRBJ2-1; 7 bases map to TRBD1. There are 17 residues in the CDR3. Per germline, CDR1 LGHNA and CDR2 YNFKEQ. Trimming took 4 bases from V and 0 from J; bases not matched to a gene: 9. This CDR3 is CASSPRQGQSSYNEQFF. In DNA, the CDR3 is TGTGCCAGCAGCCCCAGACAGGGTCAGAGCTCCTACAATGAGCAGTTCTTC.

The V and J genes are TRBV11-1 and TRBJ1-1; D is undetermined. From germline, CDR1 is SGHAT and CDR2 FQDESV (reference sequence). Trimming took 1 base from V and 1 from J, leaving 7 bases between them. The CDR3 sequence is 14 residues long. The CDR3: CASSLDGENTEAFF. The CDR3 DNA reads TGTGCCAGCAGCTTAGATGGGGAGAACACTGAAGCTTTCTTT.

This clonotype was observed a few times. The chain joins TRBV10-3 to TRBJ2-1; maybe TRBD2 (6 bases). Looked up from germline, CDR1 is ENHRY and CDR2 is SYGVKD. V lost 4 bases, J lost 8 bases, and 12 bases lay in between. The CDR3 extends over 13 amino acids. This chain's CDR3 is CAISAGWEDEQFF. The CDR3 DNA reads as TGTGCCATCAGTGCCGGATGGGAGGATGAGCAGTTCTTC.

The chain joins TRBV20-1 to TRBJ2-7; 7 nucleotides line up with TRBD1. This CDR3 has 13 residues. Trimming at V came to 5 bases and at J to 2 bases, leaving 6 bases not matched to a gene. CDR1 and CDR2 (germline): DFQATT, SNEGSKA (reference sequence). The CDR3 DNA follows: TGCAGTGCTGCCCGACAGGGAACCTACGAGCAGTACTTC. Its protein is CSAARQGTYEQYF.